Reported below is one T cell receptor beta chain. Which antigen it targets is not known. Base qualities are not provided; no much larger clone lies one nucleotide away. The meaning of the sample's time point label: baseline before first vaccination. The vaccinee samples were drawn from two UK trials, COV001 and COV002, one of which was a single-blind randomized controlled phase 2/3 trial testing AZD1222 (ChAdOx1 nCoV-19) in healthy adults. Trial participant PBMC samples were collected at day 0 and day 28 after the second dose for TCRbeta chain sequencing. The record originates from a study of T cell responses to AZD1222 COVID-19 vaccine (dated by TCRdb to 2020 to 2023). Concerning the study at large: AZD1222 recipients with second doses at about 4 weeks or about 12 weeks were pooled, because spike-specific TCR depth and breadth did not differ between schedules. A total of 233 trial participants underwent TCR sequencing, of whom nearly 210 had received two doses of AZD1222 and approximately 25 had received two doses of the MenACWY control vaccine. Enrollment into the trials was organized by age into subgroups of 18-55, 56-69 and 70-plus years, and those subgroups contained roughly 160, 29 and 62 TCR-sequenced participants, respectively. The investigation overall reported the following: Conclusions about previously exposed vaccinees are limited because only six or seven AZD1222 recipients were SARS-CoV-2 seropositive at baseline. In the small 56-69-year group, the increase in depth fell short of significance, most likely because of low power. Reportedly, almost half of the unique spike-specific TCRs recognized epitopes lying outside the regions that are mutated in the B.1.351 and B.1.1.7 variants. After two AZD1222 doses, both the breadth and the depth of spike-specific TCRs were significantly higher than at day 0 and than in MenACWY recipients. Vaccine-associated CD4 TCRs spanned the whole spike protein, with dominant responses in regions 160-218 and 743-854. Participants were mostly white British and included more females than males, and it was suggested by the authors that clonal diversity may have been underestimated. No day 14 peak-response samples were available, so repertoires were characterized only after the peak T cell response.

The CDR3 regions of human TCRbeta chains were analyzed by immunosequencing. Processing in the source paper ran as follows. TCRs in the repertoires were matched against a reference library of SARS-CoV-2-specific TCRs that had been generated with the MIRA antigen-specificity platform. Breadth meant the fraction of unique TCRs that were SARS-CoV-2-associated, whereas depth meant the fraction of total T cells that were SARS-CoV-2-associated. Each spike-specific TCR was assigned to its reactive spike region and to a CD4 or CD8 class using the MIRA data. Log10-transformed breadth and depth values were compared by one-way ANOVA with Sidak's multiple comparisons tests. TCRdb holds this immuneACCESS table with in-frame rearrangements only. Some clones are missing; in checked studies, unresolved V genes explain under half, and the rest has no known cause. V and J calls and clone size are as listed in that table; D and trimming were resolved from the DNA. The sample table contains some 86,000 clones; only one count was recorded for approximately 80% of them. The ten largest account for approximately 22% of the sample.

The junction shows trimming of 5 bases on V and 8 bases on J, and the gene matches do not reach 20 bases of it. CDR3 length: 18 amino acids, cysteine to phenylalanine. Just the 54-base CDR3 DNA is kept, in frame starting at base 1. The germline V gene specifies SGHAT as CDR1 and FQNNGV as CDR2. The rearranged chain carries TRBV11-2 and TRBJ1-4, with 7 central nucleotides matching TRBD1. This specimen consisted of peripheral blood, obtained on day 0 of AZD1222 vaccination. The source is an adult in good health. At the DNA level, the sequence is TGTGCCAGCAGCGGAACAGGGGTGGCTATCGAGACGCAGGAAAAACTGTTTTTT. This yields the protein CASSGTGVAIETQEKLFF.